What follows are 3 T cell receptor beta chains derived from one specimen sequenced in a study of blood T cell repertoires in COVID-19. The assay was immunoSEQ multiplex PCR, and TCRdb's table has in-frame clones only and misses some. The sample contains more than 150,000 clones, approximately 90% of which appear only once. What was sequenced was peripheral blood. The receptors stem from a man between 65 and 85 years old with active or convalescent COVID-19.

The chain carries TRBV5-6 and TRBJ2-1; 12 positions agree with TRBD1. The CDR3 has 15 residues. Looked up from germline, CDR1 is SGHDT and CDR2 is YYEEEE. The V gene end was trimmed by 1 base and the J gene end by 9 bases; junction bases not matched to a gene: 5. As DNA, the CDR3 is TGTGCCAGCAGCTTGCCCGGGACAGGGGGCGCTGAGCAGTTCTTC. Translating gives CASSLPGTGGAEQFF.

This rearrangement joins TRBV9 to TRBJ2-5; 9 nucleotides align to TRBD2. Germline values: CDR1 SGDLS, CDR2 YYNGEE. The CDR3 is 15 amino acids. Germline trimming cut 4 bases from V and 4 bases from J; bases unmatched to any gene: 8. The DNA for the CDR3 is TGTGCCAGCAGCCCCCGACTAGCGGACCCAGAGACCCAGTACTTC. It codes for CASSPRLADPETQYF.

The genes are TRBV7-9 and TRBJ2-7, with TRBD1 identical over 8 bases. The CDR3 is 15 amino acids. V lost 3 bases, J lost 3 bases, and 7 bases stayed unmatched. The germline CDR1 and CDR2 sequences are SEHNR and FQNEAQ (reference sequence). CDR3: CASSFLQGGHYEQYF. DNA for the CDR3: TGTGCCAGCAGCTTTTTACAGGGGGGACACTACGAGCAGTACTTC.